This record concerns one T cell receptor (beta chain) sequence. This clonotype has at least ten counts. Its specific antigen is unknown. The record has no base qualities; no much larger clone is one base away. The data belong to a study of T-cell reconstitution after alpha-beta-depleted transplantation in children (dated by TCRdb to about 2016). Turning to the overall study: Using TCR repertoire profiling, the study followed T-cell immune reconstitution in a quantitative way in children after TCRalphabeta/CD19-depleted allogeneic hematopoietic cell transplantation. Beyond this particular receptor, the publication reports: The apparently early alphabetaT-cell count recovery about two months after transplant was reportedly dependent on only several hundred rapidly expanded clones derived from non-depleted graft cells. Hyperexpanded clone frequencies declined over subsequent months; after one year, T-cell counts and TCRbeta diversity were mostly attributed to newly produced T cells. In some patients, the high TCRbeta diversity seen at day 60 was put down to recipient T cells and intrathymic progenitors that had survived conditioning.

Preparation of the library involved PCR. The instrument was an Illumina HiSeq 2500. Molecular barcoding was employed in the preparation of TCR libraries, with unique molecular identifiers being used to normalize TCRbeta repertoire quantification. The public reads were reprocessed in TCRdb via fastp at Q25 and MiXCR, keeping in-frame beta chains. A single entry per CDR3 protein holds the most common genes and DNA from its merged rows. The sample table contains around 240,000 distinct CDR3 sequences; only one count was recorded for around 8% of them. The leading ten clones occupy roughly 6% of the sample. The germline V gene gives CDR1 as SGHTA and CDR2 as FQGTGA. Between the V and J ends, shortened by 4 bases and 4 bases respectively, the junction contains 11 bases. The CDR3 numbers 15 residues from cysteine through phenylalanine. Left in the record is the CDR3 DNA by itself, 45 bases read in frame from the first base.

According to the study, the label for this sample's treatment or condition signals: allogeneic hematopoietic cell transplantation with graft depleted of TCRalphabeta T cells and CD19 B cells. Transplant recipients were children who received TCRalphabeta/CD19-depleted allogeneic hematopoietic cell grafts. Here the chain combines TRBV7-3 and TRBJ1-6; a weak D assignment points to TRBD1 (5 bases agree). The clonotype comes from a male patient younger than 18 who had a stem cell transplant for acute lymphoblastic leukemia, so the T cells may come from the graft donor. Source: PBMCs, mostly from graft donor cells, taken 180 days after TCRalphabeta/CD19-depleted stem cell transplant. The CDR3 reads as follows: CASSYTGGYNSPLHF. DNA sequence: TGTGCCAGCAGCTACACCGGGGGGTATAATTCACCCCTCCACTTT.